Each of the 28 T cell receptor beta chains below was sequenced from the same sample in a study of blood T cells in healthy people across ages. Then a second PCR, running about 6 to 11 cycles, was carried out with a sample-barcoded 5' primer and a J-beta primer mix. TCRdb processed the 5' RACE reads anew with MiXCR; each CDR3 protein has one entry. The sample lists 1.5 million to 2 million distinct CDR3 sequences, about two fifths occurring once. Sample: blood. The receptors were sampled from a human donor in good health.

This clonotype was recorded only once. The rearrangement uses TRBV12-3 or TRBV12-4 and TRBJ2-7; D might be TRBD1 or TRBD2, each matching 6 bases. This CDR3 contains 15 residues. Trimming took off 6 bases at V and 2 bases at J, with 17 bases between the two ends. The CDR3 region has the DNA TGTGCCAGCAGAGGTAACGGGGGCGGTCCCTACGAGCAGTACTTC. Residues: CASRGNGGGPYEQYF.

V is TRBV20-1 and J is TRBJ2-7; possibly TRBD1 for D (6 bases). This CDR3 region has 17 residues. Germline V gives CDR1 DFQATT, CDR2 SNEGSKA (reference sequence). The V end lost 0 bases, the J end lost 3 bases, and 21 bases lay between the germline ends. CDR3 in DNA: TGCAGTGCTAGAGATGAACCGGGCAGGGGCTTAATCTACGAGCAGTACTTC. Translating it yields CSARDEPGRGLIYEQYF.

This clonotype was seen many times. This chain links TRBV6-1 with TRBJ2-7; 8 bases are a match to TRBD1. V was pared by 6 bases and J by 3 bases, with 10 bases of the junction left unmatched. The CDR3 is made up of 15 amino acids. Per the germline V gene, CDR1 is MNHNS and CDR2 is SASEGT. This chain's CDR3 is CASSRTGRPNYEQYF. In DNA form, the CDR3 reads TGTGCCAGCAGCCGGACAGGGAGACCCAACTACGAGCAGTACTTC.

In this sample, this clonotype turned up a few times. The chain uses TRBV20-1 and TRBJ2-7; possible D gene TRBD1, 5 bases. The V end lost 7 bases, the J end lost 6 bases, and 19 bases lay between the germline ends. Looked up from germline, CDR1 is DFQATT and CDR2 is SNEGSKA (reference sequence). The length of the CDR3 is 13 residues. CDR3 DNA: TGCAGTGTTGGGGTTTTCGCCCAGGGCGAGCAGTACTTC. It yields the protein CSVGVFAQGEQYF.

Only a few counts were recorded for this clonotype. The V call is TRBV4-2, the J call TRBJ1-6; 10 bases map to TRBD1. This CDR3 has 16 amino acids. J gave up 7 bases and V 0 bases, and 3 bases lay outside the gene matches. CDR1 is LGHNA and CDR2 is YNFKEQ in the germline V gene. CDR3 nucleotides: TGTGCCAGCAGCCAAGATGCGGGACAGGGGAATTCACCCCTCCACTTT. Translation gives CASSQDAGQGNSPLHF.

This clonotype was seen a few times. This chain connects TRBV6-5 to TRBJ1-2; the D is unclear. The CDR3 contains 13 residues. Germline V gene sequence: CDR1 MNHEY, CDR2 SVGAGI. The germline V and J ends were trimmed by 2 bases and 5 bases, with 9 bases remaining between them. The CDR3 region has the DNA TGTGCCAGCAGTTACCGCACAGAGTATGGCTACACCTTC. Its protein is CASSYRTEYGYTF.

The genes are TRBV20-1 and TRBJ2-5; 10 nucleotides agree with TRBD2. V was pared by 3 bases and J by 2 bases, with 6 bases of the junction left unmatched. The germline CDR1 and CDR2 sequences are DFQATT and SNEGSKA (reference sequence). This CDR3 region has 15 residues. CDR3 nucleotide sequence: TGCAGTGCTAGTAGTCCTAGCGGGGGACAAGAGACCCAGTACTTC. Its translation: CSASSPSGGQETQYF.

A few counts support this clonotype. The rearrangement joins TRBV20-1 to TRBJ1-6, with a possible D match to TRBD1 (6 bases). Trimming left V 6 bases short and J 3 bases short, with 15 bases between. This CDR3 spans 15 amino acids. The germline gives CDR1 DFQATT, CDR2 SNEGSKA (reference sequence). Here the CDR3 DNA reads TGCAGTGCGTCCGGACAGTTACTCTATAATTCACCCCTCCACTTT. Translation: CSASGQLLYNSPLHF.

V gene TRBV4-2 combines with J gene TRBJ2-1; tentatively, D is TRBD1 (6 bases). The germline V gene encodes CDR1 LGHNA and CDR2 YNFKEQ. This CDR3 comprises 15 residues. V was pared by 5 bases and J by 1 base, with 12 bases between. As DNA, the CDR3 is TGTGCCAGCAGCGAACAGGGAAATTCCTACAATGAGCAGTTCTTC. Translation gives CASSEQGNSYNEQFF.

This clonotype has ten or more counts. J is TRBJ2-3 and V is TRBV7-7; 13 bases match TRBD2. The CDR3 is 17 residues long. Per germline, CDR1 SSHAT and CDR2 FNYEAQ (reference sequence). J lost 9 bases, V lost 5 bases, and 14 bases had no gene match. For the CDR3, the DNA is TGTGCCAGCAGCCCGCGAACTAGCGGGGGGGGATTCGAGACGCAGTATTTT. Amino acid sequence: CASSPRTSGGGFETQYF.

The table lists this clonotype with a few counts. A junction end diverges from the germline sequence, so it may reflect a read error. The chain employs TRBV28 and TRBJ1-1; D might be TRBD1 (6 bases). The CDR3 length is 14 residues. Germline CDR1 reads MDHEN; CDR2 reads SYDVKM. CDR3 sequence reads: CVSRQQGPNTEAFF. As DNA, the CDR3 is TGTGTCAGCAGACAACAGGGTCCGAACACTGAAGCTTTCTTT. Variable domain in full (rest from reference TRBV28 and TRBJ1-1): DVKVTQSSRYLVKRTGEKVFLECVQDMDHENMFWYRQDPGLGLRLIYFSYDVKMKEKGDIPEGYSVSREKKERFSLILESASTNQTSMYLCVSRQQGPNTEAFFGQGTRLTVV.

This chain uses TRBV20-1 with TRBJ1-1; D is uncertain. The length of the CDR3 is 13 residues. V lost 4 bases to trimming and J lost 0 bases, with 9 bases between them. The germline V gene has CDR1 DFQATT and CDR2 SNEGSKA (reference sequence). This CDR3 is CSANLRVNTEAFF. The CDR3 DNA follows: TGCAGTGCTAATCTTAGGGTGAACACTGAAGCTTTCTTT.

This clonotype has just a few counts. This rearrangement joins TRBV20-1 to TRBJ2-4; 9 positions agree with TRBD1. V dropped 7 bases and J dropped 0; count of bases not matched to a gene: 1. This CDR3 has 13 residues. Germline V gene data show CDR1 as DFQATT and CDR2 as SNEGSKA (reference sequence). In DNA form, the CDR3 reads TGCAGTGGACAGGGGGGAGCCAAAAACATTCAGTACTTC. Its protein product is CSGQGGAKNIQYF.

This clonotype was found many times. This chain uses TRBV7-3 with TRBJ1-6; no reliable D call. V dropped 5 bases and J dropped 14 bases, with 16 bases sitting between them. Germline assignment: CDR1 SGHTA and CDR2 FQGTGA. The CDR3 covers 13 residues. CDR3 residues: CASSPNGGSTLHF. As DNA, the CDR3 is TGTGCCAGCAGCCCAAACGGCGGATCCACCCTCCACTTT.

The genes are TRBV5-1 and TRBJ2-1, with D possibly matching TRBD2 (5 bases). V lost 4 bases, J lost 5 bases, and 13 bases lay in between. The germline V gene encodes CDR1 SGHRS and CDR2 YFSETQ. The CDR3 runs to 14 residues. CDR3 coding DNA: TGCGCCAGCAGCCCTAGTTCCGGGAACAATGAGCAGTTCTTC. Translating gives CASSPSSGNNEQFF.

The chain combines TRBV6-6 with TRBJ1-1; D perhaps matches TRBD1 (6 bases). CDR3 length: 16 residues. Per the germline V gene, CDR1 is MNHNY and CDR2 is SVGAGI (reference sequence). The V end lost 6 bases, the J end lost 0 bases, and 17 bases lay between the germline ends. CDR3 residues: CASRQTTGQLNTEAFF. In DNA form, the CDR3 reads TGTGCCAGCAGACAGACTACGGGACAACTGAACACTGAAGCTTTCTTT.

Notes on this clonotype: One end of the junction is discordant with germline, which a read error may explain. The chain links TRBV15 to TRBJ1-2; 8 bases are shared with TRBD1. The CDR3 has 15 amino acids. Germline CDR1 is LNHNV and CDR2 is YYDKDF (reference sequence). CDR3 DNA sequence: TGTGCCACCAGCCAAGGACAGGGCGCAAACTATGGCCACACCTTC. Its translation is CATSQGQGANYGHTF.

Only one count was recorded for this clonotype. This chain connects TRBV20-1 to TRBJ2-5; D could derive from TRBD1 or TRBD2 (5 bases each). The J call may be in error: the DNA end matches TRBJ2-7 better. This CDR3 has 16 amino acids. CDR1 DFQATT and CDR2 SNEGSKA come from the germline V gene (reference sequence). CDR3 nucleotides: TGCAGTGCTAGAGATTTAGGGACCAACGGGCCCTACGAGCAGTACTTC. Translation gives CSARDLGTNGPYEQYF.

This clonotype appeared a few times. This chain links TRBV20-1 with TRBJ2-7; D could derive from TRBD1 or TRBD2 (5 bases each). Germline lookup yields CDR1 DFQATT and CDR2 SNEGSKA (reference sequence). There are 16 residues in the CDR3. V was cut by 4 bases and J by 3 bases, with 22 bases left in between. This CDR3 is CSANRIGTLDYYEQYF. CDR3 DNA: TGCAGTGCTAACAGGATCGGAACCCTTGACTACTACGAGCAGTACTTC.

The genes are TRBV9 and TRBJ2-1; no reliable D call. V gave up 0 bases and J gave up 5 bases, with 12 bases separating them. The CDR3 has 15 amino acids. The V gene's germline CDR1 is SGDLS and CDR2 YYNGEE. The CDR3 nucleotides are TGTGCCAGCAGCGTAGACGGCAGGTTCCACAATGAGCAGTTCTTC. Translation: CASSVDGRFHNEQFF.

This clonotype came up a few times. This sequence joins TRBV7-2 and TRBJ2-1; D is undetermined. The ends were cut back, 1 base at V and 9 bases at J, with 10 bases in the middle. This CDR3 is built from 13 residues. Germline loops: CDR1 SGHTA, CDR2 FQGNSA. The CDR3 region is CASSLGALTEQFF. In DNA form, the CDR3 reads TGTGCCAGCAGCTTAGGAGCCCTTACTGAGCAGTTCTTC.

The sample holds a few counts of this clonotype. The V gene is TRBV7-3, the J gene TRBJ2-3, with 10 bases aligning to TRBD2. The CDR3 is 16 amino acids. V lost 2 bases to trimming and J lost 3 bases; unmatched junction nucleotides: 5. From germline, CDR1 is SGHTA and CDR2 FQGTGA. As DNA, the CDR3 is TGTGCCAGCAGCTTATTGATAGCGGGGGGTACAGATACGCAGTATTTT. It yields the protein CASSLLIAGGTDTQYF.

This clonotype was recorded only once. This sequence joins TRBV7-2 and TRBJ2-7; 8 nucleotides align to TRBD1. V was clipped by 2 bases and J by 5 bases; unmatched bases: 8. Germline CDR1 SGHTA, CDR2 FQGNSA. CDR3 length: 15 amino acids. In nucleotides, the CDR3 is TGTGCCAGCAGCTTATTACAGGGGGTGTTCAACGAGCAGTACTTC. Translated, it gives CASSLLQGVFNEQYF.

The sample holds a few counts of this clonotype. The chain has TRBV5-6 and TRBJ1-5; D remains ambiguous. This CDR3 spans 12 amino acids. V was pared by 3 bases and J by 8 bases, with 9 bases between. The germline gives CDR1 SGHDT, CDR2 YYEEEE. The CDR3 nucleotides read TGTGCCAGCAGCTCGCGTCTTGAGCCCCAGCATTTT. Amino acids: CASSSRLEPQHF.

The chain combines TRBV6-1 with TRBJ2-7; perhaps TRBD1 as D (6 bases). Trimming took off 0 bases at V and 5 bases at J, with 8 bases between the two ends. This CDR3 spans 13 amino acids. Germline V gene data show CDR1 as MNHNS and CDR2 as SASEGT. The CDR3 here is CASSEAWDNEQYF. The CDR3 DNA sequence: TGTGCCAGCAGTGAAGCATGGGACAACGAGCAGTACTTC.

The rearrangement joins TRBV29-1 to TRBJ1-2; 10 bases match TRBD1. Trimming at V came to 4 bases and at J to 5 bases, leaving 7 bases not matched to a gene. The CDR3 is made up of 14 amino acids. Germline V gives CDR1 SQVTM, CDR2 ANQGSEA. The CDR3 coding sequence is TGCAGCGTTGGCGACACGGGACAGGGGTATGGCTACACCTTC. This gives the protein CSVGDTGQGYGYTF. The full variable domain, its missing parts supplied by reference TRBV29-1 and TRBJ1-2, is SAVISQKPSRDICQRGTSLTIQCQVDSQVTMMFWYRQQPGQSLTLIATANQGSEATYESGFVIDKFPISRPNLTFSTLTVSNMSPEDSSIYLCSVGDTGQGYGYTFGSGTRLTVV.

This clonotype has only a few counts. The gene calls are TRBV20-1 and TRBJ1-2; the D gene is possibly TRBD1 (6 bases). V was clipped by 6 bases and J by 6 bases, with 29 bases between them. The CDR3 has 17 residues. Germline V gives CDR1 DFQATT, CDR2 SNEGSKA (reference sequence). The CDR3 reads CSAPKGDIWEWENGYTF. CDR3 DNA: TGCAGTGCACCCAAAGGGGACATATGGGAGTGGGAGAATGGCTACACCTTC.

The chain's CDR3 is CASSLVTGNRADTQYF. The CDR3 region has the DNA TGTGCCAGCAGCTTAGTTACAGGGAACCGCGCAGATACGCAGTATTTT. The chain joins TRBV7-2 to TRBJ2-3; maybe TRBD1 (6 bases). The CDR3 runs 16 residues. CDR1 is SGHTA, CDR2 FQGNSA, per germline. The ends were cut back, 1 base at V and 4 bases at J, with 15 bases in the middle. Variable domain in full (rest from reference TRBV7-2 and TRBJ2-3): GAGVSQSPSNKVTEKGKDVELRCDPISGHTALYWYRQSLGQGLEFLIYFQGNSAPDKSGLPSDRFSAERTGGSVSTLTIQRTQQEDSAVYLCASSLVTGNRADTQYFGPGTRLTVL.